The clone carrying this T cell receptor beta chain was counted only a few times. Researchers prepared the TCRbeta library using unique molecular identifiers, the study reports. TCRdb reanalysed the PCR reads using MiXCR and keeps one entry per CDR3 protein. The sample yields about 640,000 distinct CDR3 sequences, around 17% seen once. The data were taken from a study of T-cell reconstitution after alpha-beta-depleted transplantation in children. There are 15 residues in the CDR3. Trimming stripped 2 bases from V and 1 base from J, with 11 bases between. In germline, CDR1 is MNHEY, CDR2 SVGAGI. The sequence came from a human donor who donated a stem cell graft to a child with acute myeloid leukemia. The V and J genes are TRBV6-5 and TRBJ1-1; D perhaps matches TRBD1 (6 bases). The sequencing here drew on PBMCs from the stem cell graft donor, taken from the stem cell graft. CDR3 sequence reads: CASSYPQGPNTEAFF. In DNA form, the CDR3 reads TGTGCCAGCAGTTACCCACAGGGCCCGAACACTGAAGCTTTCTTT.